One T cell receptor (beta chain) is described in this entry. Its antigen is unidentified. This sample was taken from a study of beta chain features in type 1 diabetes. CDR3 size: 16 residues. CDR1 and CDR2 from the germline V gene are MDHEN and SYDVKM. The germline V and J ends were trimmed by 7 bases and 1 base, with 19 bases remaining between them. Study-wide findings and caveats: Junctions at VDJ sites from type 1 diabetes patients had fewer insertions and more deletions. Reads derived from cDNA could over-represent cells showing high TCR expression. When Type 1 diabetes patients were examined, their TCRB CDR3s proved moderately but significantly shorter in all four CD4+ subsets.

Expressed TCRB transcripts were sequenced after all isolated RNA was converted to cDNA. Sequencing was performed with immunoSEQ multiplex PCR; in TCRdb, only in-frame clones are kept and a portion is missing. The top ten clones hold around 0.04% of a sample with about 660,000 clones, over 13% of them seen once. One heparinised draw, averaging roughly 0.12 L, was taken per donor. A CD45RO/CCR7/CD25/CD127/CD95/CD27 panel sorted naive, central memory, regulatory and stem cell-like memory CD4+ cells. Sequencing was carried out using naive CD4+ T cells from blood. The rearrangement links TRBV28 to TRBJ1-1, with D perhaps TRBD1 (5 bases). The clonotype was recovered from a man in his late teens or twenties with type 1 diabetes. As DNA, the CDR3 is TGTGCCAGCAATTTTCCCGCTGGGGGATCGAACACTGAAGCTTTCTTT. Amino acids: CASNFPAGGSNTEAFF.